One sample yielded the 23 T cell receptor beta chains listed below, sequenced in a study of blood T cell repertoires in COVID-19 (dated by TCRdb to 2020 to 2022). Receptor libraries were prepared by the immunoSEQ multiplex PCR assay. TCRdb took this table from immuneACCESS and kept in-frame rearrangements with V and J called. Such tables lack part of the clones; where checked against another copy, unresolved V genes explain under half of the gap, and the rest is unexplained. Across this sample there are 65,000 to 70,000 clones, with approximately 75% seen only once. The ten biggest clones cover 6.3% of the sample. Material for sequencing was peripheral blood. These receptors all stem from an older woman with acute or convalescent COVID-19.

The CDR3 loop is CASSLGRGSSYEQYF. Here the CDR3 DNA reads TGTGCCAGCAGCTTAGGTCGGGGGAGCTCCTACGAGCAGTACTTC. The chain has TRBV11-1 and TRBJ2-7, with D perhaps TRBD2 (6 bases). Trimming removed 1 base from V and 0 bases from J, with 10 bases in between. The CDR3 length is 15 residues. Germline CDR1 reads SGHAT; CDR2 reads FQDESV (reference sequence).

The chain links TRBV7-9 to TRBJ1-4; 7 bases match TRBD1. The germline V gene encodes CDR1 SEHNR and CDR2 FQNEAQ (reference sequence). J was trimmed by 8 bases and V by 1 base; bases with no gene match: 7. This CDR3 region has 15 residues. The CDR3 protein is CASSLVGTVEEKLFF. CDR3 DNA: TGTGCCAGCAGCTTAGTAGGGACAGTTGAGGAAAAACTGTTTTTT.

This clone occurred once. The rearrangement links TRBV4-3 to TRBJ2-7; 8 bases are a match to TRBD1. From germline, CDR1 is LGHNA and CDR2 YSLEER. Trimming at V came to 4 bases and at J to 4 bases, leaving 12 bases not matched to a gene. CDR3 size: 16 residues. This CDR3 reads CASSLYYGQGGYEQYF. Written as DNA, the CDR3 is TGCGCCAGCAGCCTCTACTACGGACAGGGCGGATACGAGCAGTACTTC.

The chain has TRBV11-1 and TRBJ2-5; D is perhaps TRBD2 (6 bases). This CDR3 has 14 residues. V lost 4 bases and J lost 1, with 10 bases in between. The germline gives CDR1 SGHAT, CDR2 FQDESV (reference sequence). The CDR3 nucleotides are TGTGCCAGCAGCTCCACGGGAGTCCAAGAGACCCAGTACTTC. Protein product: CASSSTGVQETQYF.

This clone appeared a few times. The chain uses TRBV2 and TRBJ2-7; D is possibly TRBD1 (5 bases). This CDR3 is 12 amino acids long. In germline, CDR1 is SNHLY, CDR2 FYNNEI. The V end lost 8 bases, the J end lost 3 bases, and 11 bases lay between the germline ends. The CDR3 DNA follows: TGTGCCAGCGCATTACAGGTCTACGAGCAGTACTTC. Its protein is CASALQVYEQYF.

The chain is built from TRBV4-2 and TRBJ2-7; 12 bases fit TRBD1. Germline V gene data show CDR1 as LGHNA and CDR2 as YNFKEQ. The junction had 6 bases not matched to a gene; V was cut back by 0 bases and J by 3 bases. The CDR3 has 17 residues. CDR3 DNA sequence: TGTGCCAGCAGCCAAGAAAATCGGGACAGGGGGCGCTACGAGCAGTACTTC. It yields the protein CASSQENRDRGRYEQYF.

The CDR3 DNA follows: TGTGCCAGCAGCTTACTCGTGACTAGTAACGCCGGGGAGCTGTTTTTT. The encoded protein is CASSLLVTSNAGELFF. The V gene is TRBV7-8, the J gene TRBJ2-2; D is possibly TRBD2 (6 bases). V lost 2 bases, J lost 6 bases, and 16 bases lay in between. Germline CDR1 reads SGHVS; CDR2 reads FQNEAQ. The CDR3 covers 16 residues. Full variable domain (remainder filled in from reference TRBV7-8 and TRBJ2-2): GAGVSQSPRYKVAKRGQDVALRCDPISGHVSLFWYQQALGQGPEFLTYFQNEAQLDKSGLPSDRFFAERPEGSVSTLKIQRTQQEDSAVYLCASSLLVTSNAGELFFGEGSRLTVL.

This clone has only one observation. The chain couples TRBV27 to TRBJ2-1; 11 bases line up with TRBD2. Germline V gene lookup returns CDR1 MNHEY and CDR2 SMNVEV (reference sequence). Trimming at V came to 6 bases and at J to 4 bases, leaving 11 bases not matched to a gene. There are 17 residues in the CDR3. The CDR3 region is CASSPLAGEQIYNEQFF. CDR3 DNA sequence: TGTGCCAGCAGCCCACTAGCGGGGGAACAAATTTACAATGAGCAGTTCTTC.

The chain joins TRBV15 to TRBJ1-3, with D uncertain. This CDR3 has 15 amino acids. Germline values: CDR1 LNHNV, CDR2 YYDKDF (reference sequence). Trimming removed 8 bases at V and 1 base at J, with 15 bases between. The CDR3: CATRESGSSGNTIYF. CDR3 bases: TGTGCCACCCGCGAGTCGGGGTCGTCTGGAAACACCATATATTTT.

The CDR3 nucleotides are TGTGCCAGCAGCTCCACAGGGGCATTTTACAATGAGCAGTTCTTC. It codes for CASSSTGAFYNEQFF. This chain uses TRBV7-8 with TRBJ2-1; 7 nucleotides agree with TRBD1. Germline V CDR1 and CDR2: SGHVS, FQNEAQ. This CDR3 has 15 residues. V lost 4 bases and J lost 4; bases outside the gene matches: 7.

V usage is TRBV7-2 and J usage is TRBJ1-2; tentatively, D is TRBD1 (6 bases). Looked up from germline, CDR1 is SGHTA and CDR2 is FQGNSA. The V end was cut by 3 bases, the J end by 9 bases, with 26 bases between. This CDR3 is built from 17 residues. CDR3 in DNA: TGTGCCAGCAGCTTTTGGGGGACAAGGAGCCCGACTGGGAGCTACACCTTC. As protein: CASSFWGTRSPTGSYTF.

The V and J genes are TRBV18 and TRBJ2-5; no firm D call. CDR1 is KGHSH, CDR2 LQKENI, per germline. V shed 7 bases and J shed 0 bases, with 12 bases lying between them. The CDR3 runs to 14 residues. The CDR3 DNA is TGTGCCAGCTGTACCACCAGGAACCAAGAGACCCAGTACTTC. Its protein product is CASCTTRNQETQYF.

The chain recombines TRBV15 with TRBJ2-1; tentative D call: TRBD1 (5 bases). V was shortened by 3 bases and J by 8 bases, with 11 bases between the two germline ends. Germline lookup yields CDR1 LNHNV and CDR2 YYDKDF (reference sequence). The CDR3 spans 13 residues. The CDR3 coding sequence is TGTGCCACCAGCAGCCAGACAGTGGATGAGCAGTTCTTC. It translates to CATSSQTVDEQFF.

This chain uses TRBV2 with TRBJ2-7; 9 positions agree with TRBD1. V was clipped by 5 bases and J by 4 bases; unmatched bases: 9. Germline CDR1 SNHLY, CDR2 FYNNEI. This CDR3 has 15 residues. The CDR3 DNA sequence: TGTGCCAGCAGTCTTGGACAGGGGATGTGGTACGAGCAGTACTTC. Its protein is CASSLGQGMWYEQYF. Using reference TRBV2 and TRBJ2-7 for the parts outside the CDR3, the full variable domain is EPEVTQTPSHQVTQMGQEVILRCVPISNHLYFYWYRQILGQKVEFLVSFYNNEISEKSEIFDDQFSVERPDGSNFTLKIRSTKLEDSAMYFCASSLGQGMWYEQYFGPGTRLTVT.

The genes are TRBV11-1 and TRBJ2-5; unclear D gene. The germline V and J ends were trimmed by 1 base and 1 base, with 7 bases remaining between them. CDR1 and CDR2 from the germline V gene are SGHAT and FQDESV (reference sequence). This CDR3 region has 14 residues. As DNA, the CDR3 is TGTGCCAGCAGCTTAGGGCGGTTCCAAGAGACCCAGTACTTC. Protein product: CASSLGRFQETQYF.

This clone was observed a few times. V gene TRBV6-5 combines with J gene TRBJ2-6; 7 nucleotides match TRBD2. Germline trimming cut 10 bases from V and 2 bases from J; bases unmatched to any gene: 5. The CDR3 is 14 amino acids. Germline V gives CDR1 MNHEY, CDR2 SVGAGI. As DNA, the CDR3 is TGTGCCATCGAGGGAGGGGCTGGGGCCAACGTCCTGACTTTC. This encodes CAIEGGAGANVLTF.

This clone was recorded only once. This chain links TRBV10-3 with TRBJ1-1, with D possibly being TRBD1 (6 bases). V was trimmed by 8 bases and J by 1 base, leaving 11 bases between them. CDR1 and CDR2 from the germline V gene are ENHRY and SYGVKD. This CDR3 contains 13 residues. The CDR3: CAIARGSNTEAFF. As DNA, the CDR3 is TGTGCCATCGCAAGGGGGTCGAACACTGAAGCTTTCTTT.

The chain joins TRBV19 to TRBJ2-7, with D tentatively TRBD2 (5 bases). This CDR3 contains 13 residues. Germline CDR1 reads LNHDA; CDR2 reads SQIVND (reference sequence). The V and J ends lost 0 bases and 4 bases respectively, with 7 bases between them. The CDR3 region is CASSIDPGYEQYF. The DNA for the CDR3 is TGTGCCAGTAGTATAGATCCGGGATACGAGCAGTACTTC.

This chain links TRBV15 with TRBJ2-1; 8 bases line up with TRBD1. CDR3 size: 14 residues. J was trimmed by 7 bases and V by 1 base; bases with no gene match: 3. From germline, CDR1 is LNHNV and CDR2 YYDKDF (reference sequence). This CDR3 reads CATSRAQGANEQFF. CDR3 in DNA: TGTGCCACCAGCAGAGCCCAGGGGGCGAATGAGCAGTTCTTC.

This clone was found many times. The genes are TRBV18 and TRBJ2-7; the match to TRBD2 covers 9 bases. Germline V gene lookup returns CDR1 KGHSH and CDR2 LQKENI. J lost 6 bases, V lost 3 bases, and 9 bases had no gene match. The CDR3 consists of 15 residues. The CDR3 region has the DNA TGTGCCAGCTCACCGGGGGTAGCGGGGGCCCCCGAGCAGTACTTC. Translated: CASSPGVAGAPEQYF.

This sequence joins TRBV6-2 or TRBV6-3 and TRBJ1-2; no firm D call. Per the germline V gene, CDR1 is MNHEY and CDR2 is SVGEGT. This CDR3 has 13 residues. Trimming shortened V by 6 bases and J by 8 bases, and 16 bases separated the two germline ends. CDR3 loop: CASSRHPARGYTF. The CDR3 nucleotides are TGTGCCAGCAGCCGACACCCGGCTCGGGGCTACACCTTC.

This clone was found a few times. This rearrangement joins TRBV9 to TRBJ1-1; 10 positions match TRBD1. The CDR3 sequence is 14 residues long. Trimming cost V 3 bases and J 4 bases; bases outside gene matches: 3. Germline V gene sequence: CDR1 SGDLS, CDR2 YYNGEE. In nucleotides, the CDR3 is TGTGCCAGCAGCGCTGGACAGGGGGTCACTGAAGCTTTCTTT. Translated, it gives CASSAGQGVTEAFF.

V gene TRBV7-2 combines with J gene TRBJ2-4, with D perhaps TRBD2 (6 bases). CDR3 size: 14 residues. With 3 bases removed from V and 5 bases from J, the gap between germline ends came to 11 bases. Per germline, CDR1 SGHTA and CDR2 FQGNSA. Written as DNA, the CDR3 is TGTGCCAGCAGCTTCGGAGGGACCGAAAACATTCAGTACTTC. Amino acid sequence: CASSFGGTENIQYF.